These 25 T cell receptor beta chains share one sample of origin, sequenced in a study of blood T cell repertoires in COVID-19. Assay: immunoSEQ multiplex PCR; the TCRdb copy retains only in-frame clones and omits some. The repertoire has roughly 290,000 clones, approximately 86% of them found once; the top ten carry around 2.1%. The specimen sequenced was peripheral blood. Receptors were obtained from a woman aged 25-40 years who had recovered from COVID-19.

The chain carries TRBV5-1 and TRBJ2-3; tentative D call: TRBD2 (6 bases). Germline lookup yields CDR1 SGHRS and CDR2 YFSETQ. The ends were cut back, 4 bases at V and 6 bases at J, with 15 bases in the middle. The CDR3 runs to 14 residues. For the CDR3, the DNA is TGCGCCAGCAGCACCGGGACTGTGGGGGATACGCAGTATTTT. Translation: CASSTGTVGDTQYF. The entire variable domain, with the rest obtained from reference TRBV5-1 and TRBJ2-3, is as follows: KAGVTQTPRYLIKTRGQQVTLSCSPISGHRSVSWYQQTPGQGLQFLFEYFSETQRNKGNFPGRFSGRQFSNSRSEMNVSTLELGDSALYLCASSTGTVGDTQYFGPGTRLTVL.

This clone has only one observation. The CDR3 DNA sequence: TGTGCCACCAGTGCTCCGGGGAAGACAGATACGCAGTATTTT. Translation: CATSAPGKTDTQYF. The rearrangement uses TRBV24-1 and TRBJ2-3; possible D gene TRBD2, 5 bases. Germline-derived CDR1 and CDR2 are KGHDR and SFDVKD. This CDR3 region has 14 residues. Trimming cost V 5 bases and J 3 bases, with 11 bases left between them.

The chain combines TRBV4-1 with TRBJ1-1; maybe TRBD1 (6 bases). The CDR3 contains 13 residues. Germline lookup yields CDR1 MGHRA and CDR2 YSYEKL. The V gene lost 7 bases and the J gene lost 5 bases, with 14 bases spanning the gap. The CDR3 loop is CASTWGGATEAFF. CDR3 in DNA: TGCGCCAGCACCTGGGGGGGGGCTACTGAAGCTTTCTTT.

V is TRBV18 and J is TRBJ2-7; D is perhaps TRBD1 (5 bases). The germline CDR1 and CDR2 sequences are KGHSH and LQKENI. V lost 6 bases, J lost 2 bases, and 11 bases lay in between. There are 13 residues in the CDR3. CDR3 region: CASSPSGPYEQYF. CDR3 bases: TGTGCCAGCTCCCCTTCAGGGCCCTACGAGCAGTACTTC.

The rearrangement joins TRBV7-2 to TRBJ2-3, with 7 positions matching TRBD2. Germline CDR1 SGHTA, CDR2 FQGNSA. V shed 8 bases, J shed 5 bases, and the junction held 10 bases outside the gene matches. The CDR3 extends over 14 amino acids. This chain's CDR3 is CASATSVLIDTQYF. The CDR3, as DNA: TGTGCCAGCGCCACTAGCGTCCTGATAGATACGCAGTATTTT.

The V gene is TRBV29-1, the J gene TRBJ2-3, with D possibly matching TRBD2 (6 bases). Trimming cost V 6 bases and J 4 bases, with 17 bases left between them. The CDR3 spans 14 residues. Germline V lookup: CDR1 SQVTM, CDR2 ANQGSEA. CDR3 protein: CSVVWWGEADTQYF. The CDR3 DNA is TGCAGCGTCGTCTGGTGGGGGGAGGCAGATACGCAGTATTTT.

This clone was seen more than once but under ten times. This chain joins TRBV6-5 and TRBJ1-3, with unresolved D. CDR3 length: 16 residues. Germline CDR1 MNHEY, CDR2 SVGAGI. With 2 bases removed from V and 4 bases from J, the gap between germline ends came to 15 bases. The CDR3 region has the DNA TGTGCCAGCAGTTACAGTGGGCCCTTCAACGGAAACACCATATATTTT. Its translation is CASSYSGPFNGNTIYF.

CDR3 sequence: CASSSLFEGPYNSPLHF. CDR3 DNA: TGTGCCAGCAGTTCTCTCTTTGAGGGCCCCTATAATTCACCCCTCCACTTT. V usage is TRBV27 and J usage is TRBJ1-6; D unresolved. V lost 4 bases, J lost 2 bases, and 15 bases lay in between. Germline loops: CDR1 MNHEY, CDR2 SMNVEV (reference sequence). The CDR3 length is 17 residues.

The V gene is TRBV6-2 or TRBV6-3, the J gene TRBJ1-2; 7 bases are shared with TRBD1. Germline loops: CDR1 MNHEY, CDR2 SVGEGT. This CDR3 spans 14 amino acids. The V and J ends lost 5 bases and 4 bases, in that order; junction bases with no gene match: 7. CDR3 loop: CASSRRQGAYGYTF. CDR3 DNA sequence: TGTGCCAGCAGTCGTCGACAGGGCGCCTATGGCTACACCTTC.

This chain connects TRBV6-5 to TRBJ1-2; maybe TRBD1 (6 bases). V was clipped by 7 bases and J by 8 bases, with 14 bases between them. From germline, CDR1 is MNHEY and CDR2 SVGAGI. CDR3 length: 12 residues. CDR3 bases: TGTGCCAGCACCCTGACAGGAAGAGGCTACACCTTC. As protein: CASTLTGRGYTF.

CDR3 in DNA: TGTGCCAGCAGCTTAGTACCGTGGAGGGTAGAGTTCCAGACCCAGTACTTC. Translating gives CASSLVPWRVEFQTQYF. This chain connects TRBV5-6 to TRBJ2-5; weak D call: TRBD2 (6 bases). With 2 bases removed from V and 6 bases from J, the gap between germline ends came to 23 bases. Germline CDR1 and CDR2: SGHDT and YYEEEE. The CDR3 is 17 amino acids.

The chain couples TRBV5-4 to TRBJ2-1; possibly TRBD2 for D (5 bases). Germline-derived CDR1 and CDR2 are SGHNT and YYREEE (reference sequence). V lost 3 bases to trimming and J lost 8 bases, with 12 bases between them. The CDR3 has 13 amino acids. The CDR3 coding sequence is TGTGCCAGCAGCTCGGGATATCCGGATGAGCAGTTCTTC. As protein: CASSSGYPDEQFF.

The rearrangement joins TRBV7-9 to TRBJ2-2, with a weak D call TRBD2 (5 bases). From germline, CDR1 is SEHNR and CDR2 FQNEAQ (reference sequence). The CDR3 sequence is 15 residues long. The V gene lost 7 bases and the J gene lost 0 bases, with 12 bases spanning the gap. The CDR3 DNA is TGTGCCAGCATCCGGGGTGGGACGAACACCGGGGAGCTGTTTTTT. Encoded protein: CASIRGGTNTGELFF.

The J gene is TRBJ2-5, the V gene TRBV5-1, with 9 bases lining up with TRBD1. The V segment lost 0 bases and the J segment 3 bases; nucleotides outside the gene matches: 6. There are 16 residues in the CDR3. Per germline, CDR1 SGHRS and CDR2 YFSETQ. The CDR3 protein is CASSLASGTGKETQYF. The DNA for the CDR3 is TGCGCCAGCAGCTTGGCCTCCGGGACAGGGAAAGAGACCCAGTACTTC.

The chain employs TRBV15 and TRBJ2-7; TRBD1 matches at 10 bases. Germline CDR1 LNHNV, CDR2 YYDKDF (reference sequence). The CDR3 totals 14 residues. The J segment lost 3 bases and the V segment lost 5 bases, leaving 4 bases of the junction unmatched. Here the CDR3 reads CATSVGTGVYEQYF. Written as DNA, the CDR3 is TGTGCCACCAGCGTTGGGACAGGGGTCTACGAGCAGTACTTC.

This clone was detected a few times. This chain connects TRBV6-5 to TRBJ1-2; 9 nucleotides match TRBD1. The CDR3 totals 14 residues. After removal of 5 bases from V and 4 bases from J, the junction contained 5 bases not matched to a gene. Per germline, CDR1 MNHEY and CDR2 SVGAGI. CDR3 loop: CASSPWTGVYGYTF. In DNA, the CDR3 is TGTGCCAGCAGTCCATGGACAGGGGTCTATGGCTACACCTTC.

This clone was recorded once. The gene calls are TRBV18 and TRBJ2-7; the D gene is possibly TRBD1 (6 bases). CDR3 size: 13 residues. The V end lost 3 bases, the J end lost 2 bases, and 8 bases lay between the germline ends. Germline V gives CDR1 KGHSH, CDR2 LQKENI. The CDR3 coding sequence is TGTGCCAGCTCACCGGACAGAACCTACGAGCAGTACTTC. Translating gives CASSPDRTYEQYF. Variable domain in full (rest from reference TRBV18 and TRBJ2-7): NAGVMQNPRHLVRRRGQEARLRCSPMKGHSHVYWYRQLPEEGLKFMVYLQKENIIDESGMPKERFSAEFPKEGPSILRIQQVVRGDSAAYFCASSPDRTYEQYFGPGTRLTVT.

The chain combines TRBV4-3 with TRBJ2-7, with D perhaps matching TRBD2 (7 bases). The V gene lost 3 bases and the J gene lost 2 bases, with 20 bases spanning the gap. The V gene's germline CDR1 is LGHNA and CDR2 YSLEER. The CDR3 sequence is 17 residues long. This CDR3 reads CASSQGAETSTAYEQYF. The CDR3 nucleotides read TGCGCCAGCAGCCAGGGGGCCGAGACTAGCACGGCCTACGAGCAGTACTTC.

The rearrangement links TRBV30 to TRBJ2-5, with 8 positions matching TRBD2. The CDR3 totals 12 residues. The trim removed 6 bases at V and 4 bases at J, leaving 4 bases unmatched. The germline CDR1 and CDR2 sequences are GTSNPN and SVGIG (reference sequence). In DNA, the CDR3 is TGTGCCTGCCGGGGGGGCGGAGAGACCCAGTACTTC. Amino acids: CACRGGGETQYF.

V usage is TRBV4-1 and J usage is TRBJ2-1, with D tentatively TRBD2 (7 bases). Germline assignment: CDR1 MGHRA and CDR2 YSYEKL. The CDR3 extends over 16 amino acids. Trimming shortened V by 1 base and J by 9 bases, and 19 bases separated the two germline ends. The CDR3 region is CASSQVRSGGAGEQFF. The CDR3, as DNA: TGCGCCAGCAGCCAAGTGAGGTCGGGGGGCGCAGGTGAGCAGTTCTTC.

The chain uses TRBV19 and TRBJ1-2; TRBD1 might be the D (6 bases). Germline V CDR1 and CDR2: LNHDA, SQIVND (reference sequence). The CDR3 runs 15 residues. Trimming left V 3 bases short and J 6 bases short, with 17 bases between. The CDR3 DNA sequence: TGTGCCAGTAGTATTTTCCGGGGGGCTGACGATGGCTACACCTTC. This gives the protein CASSIFRGADDGYTF.

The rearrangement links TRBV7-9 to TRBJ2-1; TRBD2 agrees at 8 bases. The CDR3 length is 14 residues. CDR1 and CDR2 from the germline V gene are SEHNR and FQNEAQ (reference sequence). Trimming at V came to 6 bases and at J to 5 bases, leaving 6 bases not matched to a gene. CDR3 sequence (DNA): TGTGCCAGCAGGAAGCGGGGGCCTAACAATGAGCAGTTCTTC. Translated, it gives CASRKRGPNNEQFF.

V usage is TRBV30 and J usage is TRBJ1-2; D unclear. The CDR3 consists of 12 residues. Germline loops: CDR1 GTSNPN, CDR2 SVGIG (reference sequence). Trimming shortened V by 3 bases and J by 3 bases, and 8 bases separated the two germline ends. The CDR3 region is CAWSPADYGYTF. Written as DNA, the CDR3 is TGTGCCTGGAGCCCGGCGGACTATGGCTACACCTTC.

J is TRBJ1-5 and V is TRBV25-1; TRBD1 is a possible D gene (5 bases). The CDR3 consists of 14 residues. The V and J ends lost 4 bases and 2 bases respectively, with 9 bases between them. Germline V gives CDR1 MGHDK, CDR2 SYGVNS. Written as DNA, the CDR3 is TGTGCCAGCAGTGTGGGGGGTCGCAATCAGCCCCAGCATTTT. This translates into CASSVGGRNQPQHF.

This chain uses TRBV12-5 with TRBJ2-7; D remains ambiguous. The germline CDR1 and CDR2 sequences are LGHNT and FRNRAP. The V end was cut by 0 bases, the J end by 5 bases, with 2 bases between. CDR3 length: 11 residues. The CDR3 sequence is CASGLVNEQYF. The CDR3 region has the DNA TGTGCTAGTGGTTTGGTCAACGAGCAGTACTTC.